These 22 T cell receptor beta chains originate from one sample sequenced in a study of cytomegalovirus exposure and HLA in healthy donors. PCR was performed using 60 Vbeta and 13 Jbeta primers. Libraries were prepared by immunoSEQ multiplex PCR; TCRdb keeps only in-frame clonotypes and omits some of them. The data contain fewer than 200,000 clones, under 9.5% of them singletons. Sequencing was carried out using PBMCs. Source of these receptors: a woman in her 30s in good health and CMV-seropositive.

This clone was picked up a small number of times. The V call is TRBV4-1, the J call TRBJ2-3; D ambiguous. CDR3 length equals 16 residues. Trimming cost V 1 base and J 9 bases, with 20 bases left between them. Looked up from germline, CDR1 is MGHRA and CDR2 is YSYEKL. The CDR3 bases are TGCGCCAGCAGCCAAGTGAGTTACAATCCGGCTAGAACGCAGTATTTT. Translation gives CASSQVSYNPARTQYF.

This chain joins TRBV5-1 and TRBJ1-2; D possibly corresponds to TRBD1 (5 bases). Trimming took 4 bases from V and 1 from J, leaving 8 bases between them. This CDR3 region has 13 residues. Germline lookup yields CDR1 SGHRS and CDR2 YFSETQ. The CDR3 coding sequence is TGCGCCAGCAGCCCGACAGTTAACTATGGCTACACCTTC. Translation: CASSPTVNYGYTF.

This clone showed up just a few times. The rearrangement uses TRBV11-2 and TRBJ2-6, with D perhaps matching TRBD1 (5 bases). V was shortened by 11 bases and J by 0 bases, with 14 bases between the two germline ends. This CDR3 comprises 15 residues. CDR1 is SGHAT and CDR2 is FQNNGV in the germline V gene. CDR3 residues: CASSQGPSGANVLTF. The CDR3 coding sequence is TGTGCCTCTTCGCAGGGTCCCTCTGGGGCCAACGTCCTGACTTTC.

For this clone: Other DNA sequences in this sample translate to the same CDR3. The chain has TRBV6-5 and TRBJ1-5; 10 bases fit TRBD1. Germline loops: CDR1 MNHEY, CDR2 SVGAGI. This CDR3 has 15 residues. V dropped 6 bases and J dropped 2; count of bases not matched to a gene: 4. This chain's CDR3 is CASSPGTGGNQPQHF. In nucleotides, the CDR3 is TGTGCCAGCAGCCCCGGGACAGGGGGCAATCAGCCCCAGCATTTT.

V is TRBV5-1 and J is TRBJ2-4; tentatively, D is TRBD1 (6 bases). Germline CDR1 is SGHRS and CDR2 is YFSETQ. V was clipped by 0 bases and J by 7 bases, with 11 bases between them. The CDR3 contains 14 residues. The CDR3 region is CASSLEQGLNIQYF. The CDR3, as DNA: TGCGCCAGCAGCTTGGAACAGGGATTGAACATTCAGTACTTC.

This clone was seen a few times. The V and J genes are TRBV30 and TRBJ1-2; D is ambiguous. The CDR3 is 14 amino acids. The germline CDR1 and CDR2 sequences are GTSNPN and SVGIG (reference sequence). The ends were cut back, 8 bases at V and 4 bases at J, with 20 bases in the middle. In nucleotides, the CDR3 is TGTGCCCTTGTCACCACCCAGAGACTCTATGGCTACACCTTC. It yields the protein CALVTTQRLYGYTF.

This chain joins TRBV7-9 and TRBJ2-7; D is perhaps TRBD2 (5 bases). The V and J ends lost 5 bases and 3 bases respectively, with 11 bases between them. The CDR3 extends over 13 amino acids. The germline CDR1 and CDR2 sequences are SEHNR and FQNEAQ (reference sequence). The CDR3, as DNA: TGTGCCAGCAGCCTCACTGCGGGCTACGAGCAGTACTTC. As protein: CASSLTAGYEQYF.

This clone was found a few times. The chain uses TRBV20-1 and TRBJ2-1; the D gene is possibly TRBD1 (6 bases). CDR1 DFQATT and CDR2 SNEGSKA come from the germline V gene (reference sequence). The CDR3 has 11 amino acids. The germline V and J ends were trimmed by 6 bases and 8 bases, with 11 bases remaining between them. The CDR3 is CSANRADEQFF. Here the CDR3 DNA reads TGCAGTGCCAACAGGGCCGATGAGCAGTTCTTC.

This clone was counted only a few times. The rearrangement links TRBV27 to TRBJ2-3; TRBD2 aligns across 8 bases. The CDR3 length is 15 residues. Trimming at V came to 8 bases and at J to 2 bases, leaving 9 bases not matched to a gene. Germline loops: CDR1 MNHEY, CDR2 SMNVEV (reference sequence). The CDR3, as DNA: TGTGCCAGCCGGCCCGGGAGGGCCATCACAGATACGCAGTATTTT. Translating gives CASRPGRAITDTQYF.

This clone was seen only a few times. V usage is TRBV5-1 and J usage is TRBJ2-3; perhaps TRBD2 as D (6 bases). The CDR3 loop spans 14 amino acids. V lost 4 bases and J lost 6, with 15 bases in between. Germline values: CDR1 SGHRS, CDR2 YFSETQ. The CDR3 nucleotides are TGCGCCAGCAGCCCCGGCGGGGCGTCGGATACGCAGTATTTT. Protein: CASSPGGASDTQYF.

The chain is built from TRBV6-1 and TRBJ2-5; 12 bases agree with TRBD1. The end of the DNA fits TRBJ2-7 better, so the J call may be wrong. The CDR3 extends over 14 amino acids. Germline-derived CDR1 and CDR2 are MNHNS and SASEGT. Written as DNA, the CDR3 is TGTGCCGCCGAAGGGACAGGGGGCGCCTACGAGCAGTACTTC. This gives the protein CAAEGTGGAYEQYF.

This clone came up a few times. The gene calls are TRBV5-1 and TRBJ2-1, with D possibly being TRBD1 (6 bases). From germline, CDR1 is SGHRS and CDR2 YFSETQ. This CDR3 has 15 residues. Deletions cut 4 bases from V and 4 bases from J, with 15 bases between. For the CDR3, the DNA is TGCGCCAGCAGCGTATCAGGGGCCCTTTACAATGAGCAGTTCTTC. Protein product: CASSVSGALYNEQFF.

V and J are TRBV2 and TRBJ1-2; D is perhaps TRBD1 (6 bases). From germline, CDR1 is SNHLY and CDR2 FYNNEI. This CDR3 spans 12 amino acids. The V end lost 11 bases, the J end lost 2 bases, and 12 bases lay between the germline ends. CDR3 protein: CAGRTENYGYTF. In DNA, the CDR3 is TGTGCCGGACGGACAGAGAACTATGGCTACACCTTC.

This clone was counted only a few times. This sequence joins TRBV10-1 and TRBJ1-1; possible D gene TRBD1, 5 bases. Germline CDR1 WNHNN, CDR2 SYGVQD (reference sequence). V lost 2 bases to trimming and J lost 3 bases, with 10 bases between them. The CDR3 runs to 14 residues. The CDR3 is CASSESRGYTEAFF. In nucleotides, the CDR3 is TGCGCCAGCAGTGAGAGTCGGGGGTACACTGAAGCTTTCTTT.

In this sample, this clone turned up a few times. The CDR3 DNA sequence: TGTGCCTGGAGTGCTGTAGAGGATCAGCCCCAGCATTTT. This sequence encodes CAWSAVEDQPQHF. The chain joins TRBV30 to TRBJ1-5, with unresolved D. The CDR3 has 13 amino acids. Trimming cost V 1 base and J 5 bases, with 9 bases left between them. CDR1 and CDR2 from the germline V gene are GTSNPN and SVGIG (reference sequence).

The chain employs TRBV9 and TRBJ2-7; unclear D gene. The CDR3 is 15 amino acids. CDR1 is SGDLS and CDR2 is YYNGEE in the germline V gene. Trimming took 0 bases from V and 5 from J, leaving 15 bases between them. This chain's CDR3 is CASSVGTTRLDEQYF. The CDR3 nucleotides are TGTGCCAGCAGCGTAGGCACTACCCGGTTGGACGAGCAGTACTTC.

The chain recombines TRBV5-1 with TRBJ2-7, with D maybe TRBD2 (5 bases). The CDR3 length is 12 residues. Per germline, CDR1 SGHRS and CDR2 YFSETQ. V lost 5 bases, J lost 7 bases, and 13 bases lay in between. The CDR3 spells CASSPLGREQYF. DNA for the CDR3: TGCGCCAGCAGTCCTCTGGGGAGAGAGCAGTACTTC.

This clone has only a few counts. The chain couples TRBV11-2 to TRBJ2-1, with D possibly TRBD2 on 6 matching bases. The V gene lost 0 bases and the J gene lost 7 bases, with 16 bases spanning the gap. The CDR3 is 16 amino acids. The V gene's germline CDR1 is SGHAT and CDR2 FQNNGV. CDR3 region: CASSLEYSGRRNEQFF. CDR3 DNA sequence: TGTGCCAGCAGCTTAGAGTACTCCGGGAGACGGAATGAGCAGTTCTTC.

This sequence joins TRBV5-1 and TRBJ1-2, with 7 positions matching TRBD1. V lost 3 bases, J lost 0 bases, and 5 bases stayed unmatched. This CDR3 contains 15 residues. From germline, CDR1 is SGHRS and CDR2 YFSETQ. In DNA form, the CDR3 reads TGCGCCAGCAGCTGGGGGACAGTGACTAACTATGGCTACACCTTC. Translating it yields CASSWGTVTNYGYTF.

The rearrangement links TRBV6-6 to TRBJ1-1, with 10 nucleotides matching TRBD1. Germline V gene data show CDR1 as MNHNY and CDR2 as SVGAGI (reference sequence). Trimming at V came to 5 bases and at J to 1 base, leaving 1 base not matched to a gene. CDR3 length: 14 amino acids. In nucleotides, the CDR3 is TGTGCCAGCAGTAGACAGGGGGCGAACACTGAAGCTTTCTTT. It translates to CASSRQGANTEAFF.

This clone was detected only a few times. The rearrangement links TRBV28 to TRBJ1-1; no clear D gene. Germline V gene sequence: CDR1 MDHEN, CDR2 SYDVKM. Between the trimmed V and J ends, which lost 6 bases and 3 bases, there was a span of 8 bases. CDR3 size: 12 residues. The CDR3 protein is CASSRTYTEAFF. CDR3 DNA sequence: TGTGCCAGCAGCCGGACTTACACTGAAGCTTTCTTT. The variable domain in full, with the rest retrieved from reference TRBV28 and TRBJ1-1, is DVKVTQSSRYLVKRTGEKVFLECVQDMDHENMFWYRQDPGLGLRLIYFSYDVKMKEKGDIPEGYSVSREKKERFSLILESASTNQTSMYLCASSRTYTEAFFGQGTRLTVV.

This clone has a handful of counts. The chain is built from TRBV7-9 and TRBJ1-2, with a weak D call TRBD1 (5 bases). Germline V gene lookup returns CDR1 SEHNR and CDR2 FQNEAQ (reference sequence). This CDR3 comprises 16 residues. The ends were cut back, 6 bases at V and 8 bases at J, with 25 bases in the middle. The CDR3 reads CASSPREGVGLGGYTF. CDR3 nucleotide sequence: TGTGCCAGCAGTCCTAGGGAAGGGGTTGGTCTGGGCGGCTACACCTTC.